The 25 T cell receptor beta chains listed next were all sequenced from one sample in a study of shared clonotypes between healthy human individuals. TCRdb's table, derived via immunoSEQ multiplex PCR, lists solely in-frame clones and lacks some. The sample has more than 1.2 million clones; 98% are singletons. Sequenced material: naive CD4+ T cells sorted from blood. As to subset: CD45RA+ positively selected. The receptors were sampled from a man in his thirties or forties in good health.

The chain uses TRBV7-2 and TRBJ2-2; D tentatively reads TRBD1 or TRBD2 (5 bases each). CDR3 length: 15 amino acids. Trimming shortened V by 5 bases and J by 5 bases, and 15 bases separated the two germline ends. Germline CDR1 is SGHTA and CDR2 is FQGNSA. The CDR3: CASSPRGGRTGELFF. The CDR3 DNA sequence: TGTGCCAGCAGCCCCCGTGGGGGACGAACCGGGGAGCTGTTTTTT. Full variable domain (missing parts from reference TRBV7-2 and TRBJ2-2): GAGVSQSPSNKVTEKGKDVELRCDPISGHTALYWYRQSLGQGLEFLIYFQGNSAPDKSGLPSDRFSAERTGGSVSTLTIQRTQQEDSAVYLCASSPRGGRTGELFFGEGSRLTVL.

The rearrangement links TRBV6-5 to TRBJ2-7; the D is unclear. Germline-derived CDR1 and CDR2 are MNHEY and SVGAGI. Trimming pared 0 bases from V and 2 bases from J, leaving 11 bases between. The CDR3 has 15 amino acids. The CDR3 DNA sequence: TGTGCCAGCAGTTACTCGATGCAGGCGACCTACGAGCAGTACTTC. Translation: CASSYSMQATYEQYF.

The V and J genes are TRBV7-8 and TRBJ2-7; D possibly uses TRBD1 or TRBD2 (5 bases each). V dropped 0 bases and J dropped 3 bases, with 12 bases sitting between them. Germline CDR1 is SGHVS and CDR2 is FQNEAQ. The CDR3 totals 15 residues. CDR3 DNA sequence: TGTGCCAGCAGCTTAGCGGGGCCGGGGAGCTACGAGCAGTACTTC. It is translated as CASSLAGPGSYEQYF.

The rearrangement links TRBV10-3 to TRBJ2-7; TRBD2 matches 14 bases. CDR3 length equals 12 residues. In germline, CDR1 is ENHRY, CDR2 SYGVKD. Germline trimming cut 10 bases from V and 11 bases from J; bases unmatched to any gene: 7. CDR3 DNA: TGTGCCACGGGACTAGCGGGAGTTTTGGAGTACTTC. Translating it yields CATGLAGVLEYF.

The chain links TRBV6-1 to TRBJ2-3, with D hard to call. In germline, CDR1 is MNHNS, CDR2 SASEGT. The ends were cut back, 2 bases at V and 9 bases at J, with 9 bases in the middle. This CDR3 is 12 amino acids long. CDR3 loop: CASSEWLLTQYF. As DNA, the CDR3 is TGTGCCAGCAGTGAATGGCTCCTAACGCAGTATTTT.

The chain employs TRBV30 and TRBJ2-7; maybe TRBD2 (6 bases). Germline V gene data show CDR1 as GTSNPN and CDR2 as SVGIG (reference sequence). Trimming shortened V by 8 bases and J by 6 bases, and 17 bases separated the two germline ends. The CDR3 runs 12 residues. The CDR3 is CARRDPAGEQYF. CDR3 in DNA: TGTGCCCGGCGGGACCCGGCAGGCGAGCAGTACTTC.

This clone is a singleton in its sample. The CDR3 region is CASSSRFDRPSYEQYF. In nucleotides, the CDR3 is TGTGCCAGCAGTTCCCGATTCGACAGACCAAGCTACGAGCAGTACTTC. This chain joins TRBV27 and TRBJ2-7, with a weak D call TRBD1 (5 bases). Germline V gene lookup returns CDR1 MNHEY and CDR2 SMNVEV (reference sequence). Trimming stripped 4 bases from V and 3 bases from J, with 19 bases between. This CDR3 region has 16 residues.

The chain uses TRBV5-6 and TRBJ2-7, with D possibly being TRBD1 or TRBD2 (6 bases each). This CDR3 has 15 amino acids. Germline loops: CDR1 SGHDT, CDR2 YYEEEE. Trimming left V 4 bases short and J 2 bases short, with 16 bases between. CDR3 nucleotide sequence: TGTGCCAGCAGCAGGGGGGACGGAGGAGCCTACGAGCAGTACTTC. Its translation: CASSRGDGGAYEQYF. Full variable domain (remainder filled in from reference TRBV5-6 and TRBJ2-7): DAGVTQSPTHLIKTRGQQVTLRCSPKSGHDTVSWYQQALGQGPQFIFQYYEEEERQRGNFPDRFSGHQFPNYSSELNVNALLLGDSALYLCASSRGDGGAYEQYFGPGTRLTVT.

V usage is TRBV5-5 and J usage is TRBJ1-2; no firm D call. The V gene lost 6 bases and the J gene lost 5 bases, with 26 bases spanning the gap. Germline V gene sequence: CDR1 SGHKS, CDR2 YYEKEE (reference sequence). The CDR3 covers 17 residues. CDR3 in DNA: TGTGCCAGCACCCCTTTGGGCGCTGCTCACGGATCGTATGGCTACACCTTC. Protein product: CASTPLGAAHGSYGYTF.

The CDR3 bases are TGTGCCAGCAGGAGGGACGGCGGGGGCAATCAGCCCCAGCATTTT. Translating gives CASRRDGGGNQPQHF. The chain uses TRBV6-1 and TRBJ1-5, with D possibly being TRBD1 (5 bases). Trimming pared 6 bases from V and 2 bases from J, leaving 14 bases between. This CDR3 is 15 amino acids long. Germline V gene lookup returns CDR1 MNHNS and CDR2 SASEGT.

This clone was detected only a few times. The CDR3 coding sequence is TGTGCCAGCAGAAACCCCCGGATAGATACGCAGTATTTT. This codes for CASRNPRIDTQYF. The chain has TRBV28 and TRBJ2-3; the D is unclear. Germline loops: CDR1 MDHEN, CDR2 SYDVKM. V was trimmed by 6 bases and J by 5 bases, leaving 12 bases between them. CDR3 size: 13 residues.

The V gene is TRBV4-3, the J gene TRBJ1-4; no firm D call. The CDR3 extends over 14 amino acids. V lost 4 bases, J lost 0 bases, and 6 bases lay in between. CDR1 is LGHNA, CDR2 YSLEER, per germline. CDR3 DNA sequence: TGCGCCAGCAGCCGCCAGGCAACTAATGAAAAACTGTTTTTT. Its translation: CASSRQATNEKLFF.

The chain recombines TRBV18 with TRBJ1-2; 7 bases agree with TRBD1. Trimming cost V 4 bases and J 8 bases; bases outside gene matches: 16. CDR1 and CDR2 (germline): KGHSH, LQKENI. The length of the CDR3 is 16 residues. The CDR3 loop reads CASSRDTGDSGKGYTF. The DNA of the CDR3 is TGTGCCAGCTCACGGGACACCGGGGACAGTGGAAAGGGCTACACCTTC.

The rearrangement uses TRBV11-2 and TRBJ2-2; 7 nucleotides match TRBD1. Unmatched junction bases numbered 6, after V lost 1 base and J lost 1 base. The CDR3 loop spans 17 amino acids. The V gene's germline CDR1 is SGHAT and CDR2 FQNNGV. CDR3 nucleotides: TGTGCCAGCAGCTTAGTCTCGACAGGGATGAACACCGGGGAGCTGTTTTTT. The encoded protein is CASSLVSTGMNTGELFF. Based on the CDR3 plus reference TRBV11-2 and TRBJ2-2, the full variable domain is EAGVAQSPRYKIIEKRQSVAFWCNPISGHATLYWYQQILGQGPKLLIQFQNNGVVDDSQLPKDRFSAERLKGVDSTLKIQPAKLEDSAVYLCASSLVSTGMNTGELFFGEGSRLTVL.

This clone showed up just once. The DNA for the CDR3 is TGCGCCAGCTCCATTGGAGGGGATAATCAGCCCCAGCATTTT. Amino acid sequence: CASSIGGDNQPQHF. The V and J genes are TRBV10-2 and TRBJ1-5; TRBD1 might be the D (5 bases). Between the trimmed V and J ends, which lost 8 bases and 4 bases, there was a span of 15 bases. Germline assignment: CDR1 WSHSY and CDR2 SAAADI. CDR3 length: 14 residues.

Concerning this clone itself: Within the sample, other DNA sequences also encode this same CDR3. The rearrangement links TRBV9 to TRBJ1-1, with a tentative D call TRBD1 (5 bases). The germline V and J ends were trimmed by 4 bases and 0 bases, with 10 bases remaining between them. The germline V gene has CDR1 SGDLS and CDR2 YYNGEE. CDR3 size: 14 residues. Here the CDR3 reads CASSRGSMNTEAFF. The CDR3 DNA reads TGTGCCAGCAGCCGGGGCTCCATGAACACTGAAGCTTTCTTT.

CDR3 nucleotide sequence: TGTGCCAGCAGTAATACAGGGGTAGGCGACTACGAGCAGTACTTC. This codes for CASSNTGVGDYEQYF. The V and J genes are TRBV28 and TRBJ2-7; 7 bases agree with TRBD1. The germline V gene has CDR1 MDHEN and CDR2 SYDVKM. The ends lost 5 bases at V and 3 bases at J; junction bases unmatched: 10. This CDR3 is 15 amino acids long. Filled out from reference TRBV28 and TRBJ2-7, the complete variable domain reads DVKVTQSSRYLVKRTGEKVFLECVQDMDHENMFWYRQDPGLGLRLIYFSYDVKMKEKGDIPEGYSVSREKKERFSLILESASTNQTSMYLCASSNTGVGDYEQYFGPGTRLTVT.

The V call is TRBV5-4, the J call TRBJ2-3; TRBD2 might be the D (6 bases). CDR1 SGHNT and CDR2 YYREEE come from the germline V gene (reference sequence). This CDR3 spans 16 amino acids. In nucleotides, the CDR3 is TGTGCATCGGGGCCAAAGGGACGGGAGCCCCCAGATACGCAGTATTTT. Residues: CASGPKGREPPDTQYF.

The gene calls are TRBV5-1 and TRBJ2-6; D not certain. This CDR3 spans 15 amino acids. Per germline, CDR1 SGHRS and CDR2 YFSETQ. V was clipped by 4 bases and J by 6 bases, with 14 bases between them. CDR3 loop: CASSGLEFQANVLTF. The CDR3 region has the DNA TGCGCCAGCAGCGGTTTGGAGTTCCAGGCCAACGTCCTGACTTTC. Using reference TRBV5-1 and TRBJ2-6 for the parts outside the CDR3, the full variable domain is KAGVTQTPRYLIKTRGQQVTLSCSPISGHRSVSWYQQTPGQGLQFLFEYFSETQRNKGNFPGRFSGRQFSNSRSEMNVSTLELGDSALYLCASSGLEFQANVLTFGAGSRLTVL.

This clone was observed once. The chain has TRBV7-2 and TRBJ2-7; TRBD2 agrees at 10 bases. The CDR3 runs 15 residues. The germline CDR1 and CDR2 sequences are SGHTA and FQGNSA. V trimming: 6 bases; J trimming: 0 bases; junction bases outside the gene matches: 5. CDR3 DNA sequence: TGTGCCAGCAGAAGGACTAGCGGCAGCTCCTACGAGCAGTACTTC. Protein sequence: CASRRTSGSSYEQYF.

The chain joins TRBV27 to TRBJ2-6; no clear D gene. The V end lost 1 base, the J end lost 1 base, and 2 bases lay between the germline ends. The CDR3 has 14 amino acids. CDR1 MNHEY and CDR2 SMNVEV come from the germline V gene (reference sequence). CDR3 in amino acids: CASSLFSGANVLTF. DNA of the CDR3: TGTGCCAGCAGTTTATTTTCTGGGGCCAACGTCCTGACTTTC.

The V and J genes are TRBV13 and TRBJ2-1; D ambiguous. V was pared by 5 bases and J by 15 bases, with 14 bases between. Germline V gives CDR1 PRHDT, CDR2 FYEKMQ (reference sequence). CDR3 length: 11 amino acids. This CDR3 reads CASSPTYSLFF. In DNA, the CDR3 is TGTGCCAGCAGCCCCACCTATAGTCTGTTCTTC. Using reference TRBV13 and TRBJ2-1 for the parts outside the CDR3, the full variable domain is AAGVIQSPRHLIKEKRETATLKCYPIPRHDTVYWYQQGPGQDPQFLISFYEKMQSDKGSIPDRFSAQQFSDYHSELNMSSLELGDSALYFCASSPTYSLFFGPGTRLTVL.

This chain links TRBV9 with TRBJ2-3, with 9 bases matching TRBD2. This CDR3 is built from 17 residues. Germline loops: CDR1 SGDLS, CDR2 YYNGEE. V shed 0 bases, J shed 5 bases, and the junction held 10 bases outside the gene matches. CDR3 nucleotide sequence: TGTGCCAGCAGCGTAGGGTTGCGGGAGGGCCTGGGAGATACGCAGTATTTT. Encoded protein: CASSVGLREGLGDTQYF.

V is TRBV9 and J is TRBJ1-4, with D hard to call. Trimming left V 4 bases short and J 10 bases short, with 14 bases between. This CDR3 has 13 amino acids. Per germline, CDR1 SGDLS and CDR2 YYNGEE. CDR3 bases: TGTGCCAGCAGCCTCGGACCGATCGGAAAACTGTTTTTT. It is translated as CASSLGPIGKLFF.

This rearrangement joins TRBV10-3 to TRBJ2-1, with TRBD2 matching over 10 bases. Germline V gives CDR1 ENHRY, CDR2 SYGVKD. V lost 11 bases, J lost 8 bases, and 12 bases stayed unmatched. The CDR3 sequence is 14 residues long. CDR3 loop: CAPPPSGSLDEQFF. In DNA, the CDR3 is TGTGCCCCGCCCCCTAGCGGGAGTTTGGATGAGCAGTTCTTC.